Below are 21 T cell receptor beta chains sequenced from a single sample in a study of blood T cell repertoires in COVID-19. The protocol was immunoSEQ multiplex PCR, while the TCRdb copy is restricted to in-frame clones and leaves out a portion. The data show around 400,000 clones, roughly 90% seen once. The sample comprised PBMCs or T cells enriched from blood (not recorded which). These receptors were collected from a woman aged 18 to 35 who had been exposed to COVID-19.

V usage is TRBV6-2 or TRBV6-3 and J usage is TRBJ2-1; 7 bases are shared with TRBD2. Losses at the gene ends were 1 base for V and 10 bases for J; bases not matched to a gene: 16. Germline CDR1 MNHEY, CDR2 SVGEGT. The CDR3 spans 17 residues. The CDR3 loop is CASSYFAGDSLFGEQFF. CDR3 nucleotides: TGTGCCAGCAGTTACTTTGCGGGAGATTCCCTTTTTGGGGAGCAGTTCTTC.

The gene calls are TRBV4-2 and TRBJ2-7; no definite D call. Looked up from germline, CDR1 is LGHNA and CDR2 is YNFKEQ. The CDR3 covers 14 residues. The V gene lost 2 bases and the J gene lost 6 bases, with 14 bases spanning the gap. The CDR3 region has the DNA TGTGCCAGCAGCCAAAGCCATACCAGGTCCGAGCAGTACTTC. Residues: CASSQSHTRSEQYF.

DNA of the CDR3: TGTGCCAGCAGCCGGGACAGCTACAATAATGAAAAACTGTTTTTT. This sequence encodes CASSRDSYNNEKLFF. This chain uses TRBV7-9 with TRBJ1-4; 7 bases line up with TRBD1. V trimming: 5 bases; J trimming: 4 bases; junction bases outside the gene matches: 7. The CDR3 contains 15 residues. CDR1 is SEHNR, CDR2 FQNEAQ, per germline (reference sequence). Supplemented by reference TRBV7-9 and TRBJ1-4, the full variable domain reads DTGVSQNPRHKITKRGQNVTFRCDPISEHNRLYWYRQTLGQGPEFLTYFQNEAQLEKSRLLSDRFSAERPKGSFSTLEIQRTEQGDSAMYLCASSRDSYNNEKLFFGSGTQLSVL.

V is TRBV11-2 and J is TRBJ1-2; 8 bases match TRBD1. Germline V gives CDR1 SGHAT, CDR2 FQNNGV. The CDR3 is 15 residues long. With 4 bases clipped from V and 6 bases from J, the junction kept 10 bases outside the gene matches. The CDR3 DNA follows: TGTGCCAGCAGCTGGAACAGGGGGACTATGGATGGCTACACCTTC. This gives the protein CASSWNRGTMDGYTF.

CDR3 DNA: TGTGCCAGCAGCTTGTATGGACACACTCCCTCTGGGGCCAACGTCCTGACTTTC. This encodes CASSLYGHTPSGANVLTF. This chain links TRBV5-8 with TRBJ2-6, with a tentative D call TRBD1 (5 bases). The CDR3 sequence is 18 residues long. Germline loops: CDR1 SGHTS, CDR2 YDEGEE. Trimming took 1 base from V and 0 from J, leaving 14 bases between them.

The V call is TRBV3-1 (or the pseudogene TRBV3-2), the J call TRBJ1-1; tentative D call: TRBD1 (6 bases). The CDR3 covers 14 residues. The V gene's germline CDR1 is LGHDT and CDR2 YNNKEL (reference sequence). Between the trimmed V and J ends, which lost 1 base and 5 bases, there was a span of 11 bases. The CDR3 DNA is TGTGCCAGCAGCCAAGTGGGAGGGGGGACTGAAGCTTTCTTT. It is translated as CASSQVGGGTEAFF.

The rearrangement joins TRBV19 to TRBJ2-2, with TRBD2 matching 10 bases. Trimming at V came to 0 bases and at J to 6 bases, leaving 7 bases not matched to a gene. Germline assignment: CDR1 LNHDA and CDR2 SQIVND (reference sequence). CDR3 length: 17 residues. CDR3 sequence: CASSIDRRSGRAGELFF. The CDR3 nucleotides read TGTGCCAGTAGTATAGATCGCCGGAGCGGGAGGGCCGGGGAGCTGTTTTTT.

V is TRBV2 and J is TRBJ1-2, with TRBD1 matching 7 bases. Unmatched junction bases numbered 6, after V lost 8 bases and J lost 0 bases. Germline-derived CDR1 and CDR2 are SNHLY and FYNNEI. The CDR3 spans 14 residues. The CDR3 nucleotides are TGTGCCAGCCCCCCGGGACAGCCTAACTATGGCTACACCTTC. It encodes CASPPGQPNYGYTF. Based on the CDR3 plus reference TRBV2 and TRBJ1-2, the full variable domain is EPEVTQTPSHQVTQMGQEVILRCVPISNHLYFYWYRQILGQKVEFLVSFYNNEISEKSEIFDDQFSVERPDGSNFTLKIRSTKLEDSAMYFCASPPGQPNYGYTFGSGTRLTVV.

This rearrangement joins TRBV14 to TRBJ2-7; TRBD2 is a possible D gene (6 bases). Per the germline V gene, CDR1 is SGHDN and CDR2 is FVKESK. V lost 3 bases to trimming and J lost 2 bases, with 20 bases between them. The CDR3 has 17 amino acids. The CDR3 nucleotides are TGTGCCAGCAGCCATGGAGGTCGATTGGACTACCCCTACGAGCAGTACTTC. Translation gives CASSHGGRLDYPYEQYF.

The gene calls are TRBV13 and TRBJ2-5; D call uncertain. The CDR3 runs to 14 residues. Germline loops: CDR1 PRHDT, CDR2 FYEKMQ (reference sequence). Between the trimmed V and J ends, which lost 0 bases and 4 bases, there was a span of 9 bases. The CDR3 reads CASSLGLPGETQYF. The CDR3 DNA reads TGTGCCAGCAGCTTAGGACTCCCGGGAGAGACCCAGTACTTC.

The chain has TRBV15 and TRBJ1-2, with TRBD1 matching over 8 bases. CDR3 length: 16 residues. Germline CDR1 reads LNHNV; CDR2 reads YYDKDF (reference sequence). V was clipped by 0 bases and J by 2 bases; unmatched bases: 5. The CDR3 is CATSRDATGGNYGYTF. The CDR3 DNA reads TGTGCCACCAGCAGAGATGCTACAGGGGGAAACTATGGCTACACCTTC.

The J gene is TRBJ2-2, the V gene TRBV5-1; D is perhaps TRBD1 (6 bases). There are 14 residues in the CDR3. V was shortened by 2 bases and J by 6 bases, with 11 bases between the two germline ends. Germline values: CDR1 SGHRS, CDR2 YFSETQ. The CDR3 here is CASSFSPGAGELFF. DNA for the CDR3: TGCGCCAGCAGCTTTTCCCCAGGGGCCGGGGAGCTGTTTTTT. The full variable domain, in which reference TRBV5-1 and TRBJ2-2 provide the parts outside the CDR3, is KAGVTQTPRYLIKTRGQQVTLSCSPISGHRSVSWYQQTPGQGLQFLFEYFSETQRNKGNFPGRFSGRQFSNSRSEMNVSTLELGDSALYLCASSFSPGAGELFFGEGSRLTVL.

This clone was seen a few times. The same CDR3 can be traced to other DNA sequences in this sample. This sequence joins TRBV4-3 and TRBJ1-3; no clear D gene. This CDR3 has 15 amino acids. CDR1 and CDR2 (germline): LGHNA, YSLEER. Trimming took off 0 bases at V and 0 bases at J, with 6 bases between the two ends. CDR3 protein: CASSQDRSSGNTIYF. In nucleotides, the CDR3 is TGCGCCAGCAGCCAAGATCGCAGCTCTGGAAACACCATATATTTT.

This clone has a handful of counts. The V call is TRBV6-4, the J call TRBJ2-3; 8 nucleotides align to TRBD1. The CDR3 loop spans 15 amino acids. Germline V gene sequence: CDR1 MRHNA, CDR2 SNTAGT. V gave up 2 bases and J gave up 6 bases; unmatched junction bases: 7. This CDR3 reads CASSDVPGGADTQYF. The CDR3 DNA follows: TGTGCCAGCAGTGACGTGCCAGGGGGCGCGGATACGCAGTATTTT.

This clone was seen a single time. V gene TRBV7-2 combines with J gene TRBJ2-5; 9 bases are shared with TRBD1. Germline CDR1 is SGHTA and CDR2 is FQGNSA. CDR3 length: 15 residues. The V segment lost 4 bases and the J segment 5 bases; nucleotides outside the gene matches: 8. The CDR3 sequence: CASSYRQGEGETQYF. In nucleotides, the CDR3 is TGTGCCAGCAGCTACAGACAGGGGGAGGGGGAGACCCAGTACTTC.

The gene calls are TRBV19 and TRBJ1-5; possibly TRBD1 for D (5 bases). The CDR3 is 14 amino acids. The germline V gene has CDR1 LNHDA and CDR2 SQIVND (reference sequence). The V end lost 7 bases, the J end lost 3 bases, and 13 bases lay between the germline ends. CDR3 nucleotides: TGTGCCAGTAAAAGGAGGGGCCTCAATCAGCCCCAGCATTTT. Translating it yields CASKRRGLNQPQHF.

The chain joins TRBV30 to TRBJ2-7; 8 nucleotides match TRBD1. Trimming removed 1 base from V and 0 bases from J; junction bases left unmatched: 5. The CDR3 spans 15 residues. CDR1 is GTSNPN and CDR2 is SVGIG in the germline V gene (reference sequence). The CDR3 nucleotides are TGTGCCTGGAGTGCCCGGGACAGGATCTCCTACGAGCAGTACTTC. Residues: CAWSARDRISYEQYF.

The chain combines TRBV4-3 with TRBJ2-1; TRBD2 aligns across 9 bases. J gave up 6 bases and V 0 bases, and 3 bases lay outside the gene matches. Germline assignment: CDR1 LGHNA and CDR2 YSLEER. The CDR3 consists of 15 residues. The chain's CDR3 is CASSQEGGGANEQFF. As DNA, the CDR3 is TGCGCCAGCAGCCAAGAAGGCGGGGGGGCCAATGAGCAGTTCTTC.

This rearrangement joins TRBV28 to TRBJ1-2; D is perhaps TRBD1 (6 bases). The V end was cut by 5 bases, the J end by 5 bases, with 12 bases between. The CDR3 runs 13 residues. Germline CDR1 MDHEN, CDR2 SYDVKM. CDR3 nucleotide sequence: TGTGCCAGCAGTCCTGGGGGGGCGTATGGCTACACCTTC. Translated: CASSPGGAYGYTF.

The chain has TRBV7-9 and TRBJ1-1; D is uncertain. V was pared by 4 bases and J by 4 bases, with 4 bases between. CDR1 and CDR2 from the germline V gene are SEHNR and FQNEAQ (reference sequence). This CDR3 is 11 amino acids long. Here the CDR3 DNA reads TGTGCCAGCAGCTCTCCCACTGAAGCTTTCTTT. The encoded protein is CASSSPTEAFF.

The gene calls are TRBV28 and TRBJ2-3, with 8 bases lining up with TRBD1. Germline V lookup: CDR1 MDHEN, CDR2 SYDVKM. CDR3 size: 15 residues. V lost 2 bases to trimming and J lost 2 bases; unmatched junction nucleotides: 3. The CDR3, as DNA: TGTGCCAGCAGTTTAAGCCAGGGGGCCACAGATACGCAGTATTTT. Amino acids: CASSLSQGATDTQYF. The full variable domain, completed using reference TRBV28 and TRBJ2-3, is DVKVTQSSRYLVKRTGEKVFLECVQDMDHENMFWYRQDPGLGLRLIYFSYDVKMKEKGDIPEGYSVSREKKERFSLILESASTNQTSMYLCASSLSQGATDTQYFGPGTRLTVL.